This T cell receptor beta chain is drawn from a study of T cell changes during pregnancy in multiple sclerosis (dated by TCRdb to the late 2010s). At the level of the whole study: The study examined how the T cell repertoire changed over the course of pregnancy in women with multiple sclerosis.

The method behind the library was the immunoSEQ multiplex PCR assay. TCRdb took over this immuneACCESS table, retaining in-frame rearrangements with V and J assigned. Such tables are incomplete; in checked studies, under half of the missing clones stem from an unresolved V gene, and the remainder is unexplained. The sample records roughly 70,000 clones, 90% of which are singletons. Together, the top ten hold 1.4% to 1.5% of the sample. From the cysteine up to the phenylalanine, the CDR3 has a length of 11 residues. Only CDR3 DNA remains: 33 bases, in frame from the first base. V is reduced by 4 bases and J by 6 bases, leaving a spacing of 4 bases between them. With regard to this clone: The antigen it recognizes is unknown. Per-nucleotide qualities are absent, and no much larger clonotype sits a single base away.

The sequence came from a female donor with multiple sclerosis, enrolled in a pregnancy study. The chain was built from TRBV23-1 and TRBJ1-5, with the identity of the D gene unclear. TRBV23-1 is an ORF for which the function is uncertain. The input for sequencing was peripheral blood, taken in the third trimester of pregnancy. The nucleotide sequence reads as follows: TGCGCCAGCAGTCGGGCTCAGCCCCAGCATTTT. The resulting protein is CASSRAQPQHF.